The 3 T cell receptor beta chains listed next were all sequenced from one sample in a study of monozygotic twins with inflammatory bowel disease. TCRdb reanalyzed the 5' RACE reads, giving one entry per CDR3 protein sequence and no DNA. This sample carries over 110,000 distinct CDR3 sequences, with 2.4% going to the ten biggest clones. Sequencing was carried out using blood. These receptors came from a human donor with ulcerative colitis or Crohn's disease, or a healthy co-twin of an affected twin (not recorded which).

CDR3 sequence: CASSLGQGRADTQYF. This rearrangement joins TRBV7-2 to TRBJ2-3; TCRdb calls TRBD1, which cannot be checked without DNA. The CDR3 length is 15 residues. Germline-derived CDR1 and CDR2 are SGHTA and FQGNSA.

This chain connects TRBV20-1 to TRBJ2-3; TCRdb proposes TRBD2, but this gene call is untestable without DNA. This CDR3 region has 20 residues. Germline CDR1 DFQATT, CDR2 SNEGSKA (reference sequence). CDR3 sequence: CSARDFKLAGGRGSTDTQYF.

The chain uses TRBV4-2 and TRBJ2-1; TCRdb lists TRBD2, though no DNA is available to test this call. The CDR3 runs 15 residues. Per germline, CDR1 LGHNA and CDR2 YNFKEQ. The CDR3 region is CASSQDNRGGREQFF.